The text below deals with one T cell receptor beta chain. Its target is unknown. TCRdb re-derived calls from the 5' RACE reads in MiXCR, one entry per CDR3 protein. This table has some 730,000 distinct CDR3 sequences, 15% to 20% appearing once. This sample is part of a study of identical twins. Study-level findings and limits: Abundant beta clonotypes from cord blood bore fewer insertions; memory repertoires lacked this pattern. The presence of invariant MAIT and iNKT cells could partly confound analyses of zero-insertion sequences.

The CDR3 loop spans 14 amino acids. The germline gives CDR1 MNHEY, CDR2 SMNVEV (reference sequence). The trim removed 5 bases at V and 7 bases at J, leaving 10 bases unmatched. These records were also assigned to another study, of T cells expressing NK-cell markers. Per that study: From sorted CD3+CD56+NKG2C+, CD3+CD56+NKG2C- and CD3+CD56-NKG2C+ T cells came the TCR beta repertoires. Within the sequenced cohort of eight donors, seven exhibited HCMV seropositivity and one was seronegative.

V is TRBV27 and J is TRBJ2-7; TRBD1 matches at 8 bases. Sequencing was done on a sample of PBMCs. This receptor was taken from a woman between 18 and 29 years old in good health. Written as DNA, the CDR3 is TGTGCCAGCAGTCCCGGACAGGGTGGTATAGAGCAGTACTTC. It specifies CASSPGQGGIEQYF.